This TCR beta chain came from a study of T-cell memory formation after mild COVID-19. cDNA libraries for TCR alpha and TCR beta, carrying sample barcodes and UMIs, came from 5'RACE with constant-segment primers. TCRdb re-called the 5' RACE reads through MiXCR, storing one row per CDR3 protein. The repertoire holds fewer than 550,000 distinct CDR3 sequences, with 20% as singletons. This clonotype was seen a few times. The CDR3 has 13 residues. Trimming took 7 bases from V and 6 from J; bases not matched to a gene: 8. Sequenced: PBMCs or a T cell subset sorted from them (not recorded which). This sequence originates from an adult woman who had mild COVID-19 (a few samples of this study predate the infection). Cell type and time point are not known. This chain uses TRBV12-3 or TRBV12-4 with TRBJ1-1; TRBD1 aligns across 7 bases. CDR3 DNA sequence: TGTGCCAGCATCCTAAGGGGGCGGGCTGAAGCTTTCTTT. This sequence encodes CASILRGRAEAFF.